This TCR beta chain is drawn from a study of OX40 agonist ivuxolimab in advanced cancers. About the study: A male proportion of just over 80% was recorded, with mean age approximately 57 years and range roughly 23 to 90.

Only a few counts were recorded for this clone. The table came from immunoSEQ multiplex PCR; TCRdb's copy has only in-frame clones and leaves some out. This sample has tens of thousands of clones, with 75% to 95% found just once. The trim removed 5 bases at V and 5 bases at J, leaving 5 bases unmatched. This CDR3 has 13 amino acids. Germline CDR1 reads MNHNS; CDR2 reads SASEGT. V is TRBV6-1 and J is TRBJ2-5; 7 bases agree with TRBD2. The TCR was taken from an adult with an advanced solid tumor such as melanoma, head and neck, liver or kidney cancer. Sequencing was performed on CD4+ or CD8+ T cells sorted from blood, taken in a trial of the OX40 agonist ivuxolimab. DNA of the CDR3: TGTGCCAGCAGTAGGACTAGAACGGAGACCCAGTACTTC. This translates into CASSRTRTETQYF.